Presented here are 14 T cell receptor beta chains from one specimen sequenced in a study of T cell responses to AZD1222 COVID-19 vaccine. The method was immunoSEQ multiplex PCR; TCRdb's version includes in-frame clones alone and lacks a portion of them. Among roughly 150,000 clones, about 90% were seen once, and the ten largest hold about 6.5%. Specimen: peripheral blood, collected 28 days after the second AZD1222 dose. These receptors were obtained from an adult who received the AZD1222 COVID-19 vaccine.

This chain connects TRBV5-1 to TRBJ1-4; D remains ambiguous. CDR3 length: 15 residues. Germline lookup yields CDR1 SGHRS and CDR2 YFSETQ. V was pared by 0 bases and J by 1 base, with 7 bases between. The CDR3 DNA is TGCGCCAGCAGCTTGGGACGCGGAACTAATGAAAAACTGTTTTTT. Its protein product is CASSLGRGTNEKLFF.

The gene calls are TRBV10-1 and TRBJ1-4; D not resolved. V was pared by 0 bases and J by 12 bases, with 8 bases between. CDR1 is WNHNN and CDR2 is SYGVQD in the germline V gene (reference sequence). This CDR3 is built from 12 residues. The CDR3 nucleotides read TGCGCCAGCAGTGAGTCCACCGGAGAACTGTTTTTT. This sequence encodes CASSESTGELFF.

The gene calls are TRBV24-1 and TRBJ2-2; tentatively, D is TRBD1 (6 bases). Per the germline V gene, CDR1 is KGHDR and CDR2 is SFDVKD. Trimming pared 9 bases from V and 1 base from J, leaving 17 bases between. This CDR3 contains 16 residues. CDR3 sequence: CATGLPGRGNTGELFF. Here the CDR3 DNA reads TGTGCCACCGGTCTGCCGGGCAGGGGGAACACCGGGGAGCTGTTTTTT.

The rearrangement links TRBV5-1 to TRBJ1-6; D gene ambiguous. Between the trimmed V and J ends, which lost 0 bases and 4 bases, there was a span of 5 bases. The CDR3 sequence is 14 residues long. Germline V gene data show CDR1 as SGHRS and CDR2 as YFSETQ. The CDR3 reads CASSLDRYNSPLHF. The CDR3 DNA follows: TGCGCCAGCAGCTTGGACAGATATAATTCACCCCTCCACTTT.

The V gene is TRBV5-1, the J gene TRBJ2-1; 8 nucleotides line up with TRBD2. The junction had 9 bases not matched to a gene; V was cut back by 1 base and J by 9 bases. This CDR3 has 15 residues. Per the germline V gene, CDR1 is SGHRS and CDR2 is YFSETQ. CDR3 nucleotides: TGCGCCAGCAGCTTGATATCCCAAGCGGGAGTTGAGCAGTTCTTC. Residues: CASSLISQAGVEQFF. Complete variable domain (other parts from reference TRBV5-1 and TRBJ2-1): KAGVTQTPRYLIKTRGQQVTLSCSPISGHRSVSWYQQTPGQGLQFLFEYFSETQRNKGNFPGRFSGRQFSNSRSEMNVSTLELGDSALYLCASSLISQAGVEQFFGPGTRLTVL.

The chain couples TRBV6-2 or TRBV6-3 to TRBJ2-2; the match to TRBD1 covers 8 bases. Germline loops: CDR1 MNHEY, CDR2 SVGEGT. With 7 bases clipped from V and 1 base from J, the junction kept 8 bases outside the gene matches. This CDR3 comprises 16 residues. The CDR3 region is CASTPSGQGNTGELFF. CDR3 nucleotides: TGTGCCAGCACCCCGAGTGGACAGGGGAACACCGGGGAGCTGTTTTTT.

The chain employs TRBV6-2 or TRBV6-3 and TRBJ1-1, with D unresolved. CDR3 length equals 15 residues. Trimming cost V 4 bases and J 4 bases, with 16 bases left between them. Germline V gene sequence: CDR1 MNHEY, CDR2 SVGEGT. CDR3 sequence: CASSLATTRLTEAFF. Here the CDR3 DNA reads TGTGCCAGCAGTTTAGCCACGACGCGACTCACTGAAGCTTTCTTT.

This sequence joins TRBV4-3 and TRBJ2-2; D is ambiguous. The V end was cut by 1 base, the J end by 5 bases, with 14 bases between. The length of the CDR3 is 16 residues. The germline V gene has CDR1 LGHNA and CDR2 YSLEER. The CDR3 sequence: CASSQGVGRSTGELFF. The CDR3 DNA reads TGCGCCAGCAGCCAAGGTGTAGGGCGATCTACCGGGGAGCTGTTTTTT.

The sample holds a few counts of this clone. The chain uses TRBV20-1 and TRBJ1-3; 9 nucleotides line up with TRBD1. CDR3 size: 16 residues. V lost 3 bases and J lost 6; bases outside the gene matches: 12. The germline gives CDR1 DFQATT, CDR2 SNEGSKA (reference sequence). The CDR3 spells CSASRRTGDSENTIYF. CDR3 DNA sequence: TGCAGTGCTAGTAGGCGGACAGGGGATTCCGAAAACACCATATATTTT.

The V gene is TRBV6-5, the J gene TRBJ2-2; the match to TRBD1 covers 8 bases. This CDR3 has 14 residues. Unmatched junction bases numbered 3, after V lost 2 bases and J lost 7 bases. CDR1 MNHEY and CDR2 SVGAGI come from the germline V gene. CDR3 protein: CASSYTQGVGELFF. CDR3 DNA: TGTGCCAGCAGTTACACACAGGGGGTCGGGGAGCTGTTTTTT.

V is TRBV7-3 and J is TRBJ2-1; D possibly corresponds to TRBD1 (5 bases). V was cut by 4 bases and J by 0 bases, with 13 bases left in between. The CDR3 is 16 residues long. Germline CDR1 reads SGHTA; CDR2 reads FQGTGA. The DNA of the CDR3 is TGTGCCAGCAGCTCCTCCAGGGAACGCTCCTACAATGAGCAGTTCTTC. Translating it yields CASSSSRERSYNEQFF. The full variable domain, completed using reference TRBV7-3 and TRBJ2-1, is GAGVSQTPSNKVTEKGKYVELRCDPISGHTALYWYRQSLGQGPEFLIYFQGTGAADDSGLPNDRFFAVRPEGSVSTLKIQRTERGDSAVYLCASSSSRERSYNEQFFGPGTRLTVL.

The CDR3 protein is CAISESNGLFSGNTIYF. The CDR3, as DNA: TGTGCCATCAGTGAGTCGAATGGGCTTTTCTCTGGAAACACCATATATTTT. V is TRBV10-3 and J is TRBJ1-3; D ambiguous. The germline V and J ends were trimmed by 0 bases and 0 bases, with 12 bases remaining between them. CDR1 is ENHRY, CDR2 SYGVKD, per germline. There are 17 residues in the CDR3.

The chain has TRBV29-1 and TRBJ1-3; tentative D call: TRBD1 (6 bases). The CDR3 consists of 13 residues. Germline V lookup: CDR1 SQVTM, CDR2 ANQGSEA. V lost 3 bases, J lost 8 bases, and 14 bases lay in between. DNA for the CDR3: TGCAGCGTTGATGGGGACATACGGGACACCATATATTTT. This encodes CSVDGDIRDTIYF.

This chain connects TRBV7-2 to TRBJ1-2; 7 bases match TRBD1. V lost 5 bases, J lost 3 bases, and 3 bases stayed unmatched. CDR1 and CDR2 (germline): SGHTA, FQGNSA. The CDR3 is 13 amino acids. The CDR3 region has the DNA TGTGCCAGCAGCATAGGGACAGACTATGGCTACACCTTC. Protein: CASSIGTDYGYTF.